This section outlines one TCR beta chain sequence together with its context. Each donor was a healthy Caucasian individual from Russia, aged roughly 6 to 100. Then a second PCR, running roughly 7 to 11 cycles, was carried out with a sample-barcoded 5' primer and a J-beta primer mix. Via MiXCR, TCRdb re-called the 5' RACE reads, giving one row per CDR3 protein. The data hold more than 900,000 distinct CDR3 sequences, with almost 25% observed a single time. This sample is drawn from a study of blood T cells in healthy people across ages. V was pared by 5 bases and J by 7 bases, with 12 bases between. There are 12 residues in the CDR3. Germline V lookup: CDR1 SGHKS, CDR2 YYEKEE (reference sequence). These sequences were also reported in another study, on T cells of mothers and their children.

The sequence was collected from a girl between 2 and 10 years old in good health. The chain couples TRBV5-5 to TRBJ1-2, with a weak D call TRBD1 (5 bases). Material: blood. The CDR3 here is CASSPSGVGYTF. For the CDR3, the DNA is TGTGCCAGCAGTCCCTCGGGGGTTGGCTACACCTTC. Looking up the rest from reference TRBV5-5 and TRBJ1-2 gives the full variable domain: DAGVTQSPTHLIKTRGQQVTLRCSPISGHKSVSWYQQVLGQGPQFIFQYYEKEERGRGNFPDRFSARQFPNYSSELNVNALLLGDSALYLCASSPSGVGYTFGSGTRLTVV.